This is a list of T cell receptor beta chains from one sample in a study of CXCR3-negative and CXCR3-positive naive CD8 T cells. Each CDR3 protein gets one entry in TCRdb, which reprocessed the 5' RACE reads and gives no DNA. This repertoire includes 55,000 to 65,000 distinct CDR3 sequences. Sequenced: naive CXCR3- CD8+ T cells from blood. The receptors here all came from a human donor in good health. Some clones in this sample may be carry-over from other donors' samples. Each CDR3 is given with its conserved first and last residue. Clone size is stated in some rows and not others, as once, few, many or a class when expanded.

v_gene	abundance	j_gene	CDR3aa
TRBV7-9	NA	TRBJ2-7	CASSASGLEQYF
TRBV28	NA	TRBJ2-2	CASSFQRNTGELFF
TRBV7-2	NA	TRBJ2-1	CASSLLGSGGRYNEQFF
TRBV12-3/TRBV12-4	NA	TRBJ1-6	CASSLRNSPLHF
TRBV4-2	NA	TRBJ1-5	CASSPSAGANQPQHF
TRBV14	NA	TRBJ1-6	CASRLDRYHNSPLHF
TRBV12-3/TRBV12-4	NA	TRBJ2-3	CASSLVASGGTDTQYF
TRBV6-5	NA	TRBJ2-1	CASSYSISGYNEQFF
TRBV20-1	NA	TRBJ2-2	CSASTSVNTGELFF
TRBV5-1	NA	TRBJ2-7	CASSLDDRVPYEQYF
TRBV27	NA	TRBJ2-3	CASSSATGYDTQYF
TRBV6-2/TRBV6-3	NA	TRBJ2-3	CASRNLGRDASTDTQYF
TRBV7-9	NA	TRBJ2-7	CASSSHATDRGREQYF
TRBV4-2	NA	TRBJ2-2	CASSQEGGGATAGELFF
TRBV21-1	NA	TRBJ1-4	CASSRETSNEKLFF
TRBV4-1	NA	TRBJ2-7	CASSQVGRRTTYEQYF
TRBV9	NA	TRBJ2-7	CASSVDGTTSYEQYF
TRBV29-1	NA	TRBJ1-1	CSVEPRGRTEAFF
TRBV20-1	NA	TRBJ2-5	CSARSGGAQETQYF
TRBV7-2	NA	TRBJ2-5	CASSLDAGGPRETQYF
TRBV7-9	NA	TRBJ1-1	CASSLSAGFMNTEAFF
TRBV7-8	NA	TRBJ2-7	CASSLAAGRGPYEQYF
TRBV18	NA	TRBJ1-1	CASSPTVAPEAFF
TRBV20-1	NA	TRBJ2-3	CSARDGSGGETDTQYF
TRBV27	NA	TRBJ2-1	CASSLGQGVAYNEQFF
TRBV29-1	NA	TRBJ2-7	CSVYGTESYEQYF
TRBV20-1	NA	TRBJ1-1	CSAIDPPGRLNTEAFF
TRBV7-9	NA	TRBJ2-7	CASSLAPTGHYEQYF
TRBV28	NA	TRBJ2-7	CASSLQGTLEQYF
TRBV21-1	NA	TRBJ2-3	CASSNSRDGSTDTQYF
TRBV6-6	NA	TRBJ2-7	CASSFLRASGEHEQYF
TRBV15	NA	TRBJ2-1	CATSRPPSNEQFF
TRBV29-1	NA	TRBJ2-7	CSVENRDDYEQYF
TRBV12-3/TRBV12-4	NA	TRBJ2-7	CASSFIRASYEQYF
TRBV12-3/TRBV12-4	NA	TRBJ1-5	CASSLEWIGGVGNQPQHF
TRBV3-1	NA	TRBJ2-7	CASSQEGTGAGNEQYF
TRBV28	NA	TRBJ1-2	CASSFQSSYGYTF
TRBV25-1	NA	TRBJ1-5	CASSEFGDYQPQHF
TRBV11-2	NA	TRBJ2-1	CASSLNNEQFF
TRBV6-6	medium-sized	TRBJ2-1	CASSYSPHGGTVSRRDNEQFF
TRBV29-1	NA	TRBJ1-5	CSASQGLNQPQHF
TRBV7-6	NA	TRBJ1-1	CASSQDRQTEAFF
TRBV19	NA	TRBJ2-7	CASSPGGDLREQYF
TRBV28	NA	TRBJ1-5	CASSFSLAARQPQHF
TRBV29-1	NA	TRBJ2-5	CSVMSPNQETQYF
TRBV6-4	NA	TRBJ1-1	CASSPRDRGRKNTEAFF
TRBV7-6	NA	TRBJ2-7	CASSLEVTPSVGHYEQYF
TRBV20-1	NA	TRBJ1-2	CSARDSRGGNYGYTF
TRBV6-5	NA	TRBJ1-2	CASSYLPESPGRIYGYTF
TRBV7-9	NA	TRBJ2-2	CASSSHEISGRATGELFF
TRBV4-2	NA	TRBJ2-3	CASSQGGVIISTDTQYF
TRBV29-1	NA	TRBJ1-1	CSVSGHTRILNTEAFF
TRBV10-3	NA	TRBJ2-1	CAIERAVVGASYNEQFF
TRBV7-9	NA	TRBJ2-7	CASSLDSGENPYEQYF
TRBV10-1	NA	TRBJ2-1	CASRSWVMEQFF
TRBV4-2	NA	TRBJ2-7	CASSQLAGASYEQYF
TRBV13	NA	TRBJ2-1	CASSGGDSYNNEQFF
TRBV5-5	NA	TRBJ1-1	CASSLSPFEAFF
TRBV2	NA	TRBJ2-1	CASIGGGGALNEQFF
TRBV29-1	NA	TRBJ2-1	CSVVGGDLYNEQFF